The present T cell receptor (beta chain) was sequenced within a study of cytomegalovirus exposure and HLA in healthy donors. Whole-study context: The study's early data release held roughly 91 million unique TCRs from HLA-typed donors. Regarding the study as a whole: The authors enumerated 150 to 200 TCR beta chains as linked to cytomegalovirus. Researchers reported in a later analysis that a missense DCLRE1C variant was tied to TCR beta V- and J-gene trimming.

As regards this clone: Its antigen is not identified.

Healthy bone marrow donors made up the donors. Primers: 60 Vbeta forward and 13 Jbeta reverse. Measured with immunoSEQ multiplex PCR; TCRdb has only the in-frame clones, and not every one. The data show 200,000 to 300,000 clones, with roughly four fifths seen just once and 2% to 2.5% held by the top ten. The CDR3 sequence is 16 residues long. V lost 0 bases to trimming and J lost 6 bases, with 17 bases between them. Per the germline V gene, CDR1 is MNHEY and CDR2 is SMNVEV (reference sequence). The origin of this receptor is a woman aged 40 to 50 in good health and CMV-seropositive. V and J are TRBV27 and TRBJ1-2; D possibly corresponds to TRBD1 (6 bases). Material for sequencing was PBMCs. CDR3 region: CASSLSSVTGYDGYTF. DNA for the CDR3: TGTGCCAGCAGTTTATCGTCTGTAACAGGGTATGATGGCTACACCTTC.